The 21 T cell receptor beta chains presented below share a single source sample, sequenced in a study of a mutant IDH1 vaccine in newly diagnosed glioma. No antigens are known for them. Repertoires were generated with immunoSEQ multiplex PCR, while TCRdb's copy carries only in-frame clones and drops some. The sample shows about 56,000 clones, approximately 75% of them seen only once. Time point reported: week 47, end of study. A single vaccine dose contained 300 ug of mutant IDH1 20-mer peptide, and topical imiquimod was used with it. This sample comprised PBMCs, obtained from a glioma patient whose treatment included an IDH1 peptide vaccine. Source of these receptors: a man in his fifties with glioma.

This clone has only a few counts. The chain has TRBV27 and TRBJ2-7, with TRBD1 matching 9 bases. Germline V gene data show CDR1 as MNHEY and CDR2 as SMNVEV (reference sequence). The CDR3 contains 13 residues. The ends lost 8 bases at V and 2 bases at J; junction bases unmatched: 4. CDR3 protein: CASGYRGPYEQYF. The CDR3 nucleotides read TGTGCCAGCGGCTACAGGGGGCCCTACGAGCAGTACTTC.

The chain recombines TRBV6-5 with TRBJ2-5; D not certain. This CDR3 comprises 15 residues. V dropped 0 bases and J dropped 2 bases, with 10 bases sitting between them. Per the germline V gene, CDR1 is MNHEY and CDR2 is SVGAGI. The CDR3 loop reads CASSYSYLGQETQYF. CDR3 coding DNA: TGTGCCAGCAGTTACTCCTATTTAGGACAAGAGACCCAGTACTTC.

The DNA for the CDR3 is TGTGCCAGTAGTAGATACAGGGAGAGGTCTGGGGCCAACGTCCTGACTTTC. Amino acids: CASSRYRERSGANVLTF. This chain joins TRBV19 and TRBJ2-6, with D tentatively TRBD1 (6 bases). The V gene lost 4 bases and the J gene lost 1 base, with 14 bases spanning the gap. The germline gives CDR1 LNHDA, CDR2 SQIVND (reference sequence). The CDR3 sequence is 17 residues long.

This clone showed up just once. V is TRBV10-3 and J is TRBJ2-7; 9 nucleotides align to TRBD2. Germline CDR1 and CDR2: ENHRY and SYGVKD. With V trimmed by 5 bases and J by 6 bases, 8 bases remained unmatched. The CDR3 totals 14 residues. The CDR3 loop is CAISPGFSGGEQYF. CDR3 nucleotide sequence: TGTGCCATCAGTCCGGGGTTTAGCGGGGGCGAGCAGTACTTC.

The V and J genes are TRBV9 and TRBJ1-4; TRBD1 matches at 7 bases. Trimming at V came to 2 bases and at J to 4 bases, leaving 11 bases not matched to a gene. Germline V CDR1 and CDR2: SGDLS, YYNGEE. The CDR3 has 17 amino acids. This chain's CDR3 is CASSVFDSGGDNEKLFF. CDR3 nucleotide sequence: TGTGCCAGCAGCGTTTTCGACTCAGGGGGGGATAATGAAAAACTGTTTTTT.

This sequence joins TRBV6-6 and TRBJ2-7, with D possibly being TRBD2 (6 bases). The CDR3 sequence is 15 residues long. Germline-derived CDR1 and CDR2 are MNHNY and SVGAGI (reference sequence). The V end was cut by 11 bases, the J end by 0 bases, with 20 bases between. The CDR3 DNA follows: TGTGCCGGCCAGAACGACCAGGGACTCTCCTACGAGCAGTACTTC. Its protein is CAGQNDQGLSYEQYF.

The rearrangement joins TRBV30 to TRBJ1-4; 11 positions agree with TRBD1. J was trimmed by 5 bases and V by 0 bases; bases with no gene match: 5. CDR3 length: 16 amino acids. Germline loops: CDR1 GTSNPN, CDR2 SVGIG (reference sequence). The CDR3 region is CAWSVQGQGANEKLFF. CDR3 nucleotides: TGTGCCTGGAGTGTACAAGGACAGGGGGCAAATGAAAAACTGTTTTTT.

The rearrangement links TRBV9 to TRBJ2-1; D not resolved. CDR1 and CDR2 (germline): SGDLS, YYNGEE. This CDR3 is 13 amino acids long. V was cut by 2 bases and J by 5 bases, with 8 bases left in between. CDR3 residues: CASSVGWDNEQFF. CDR3 DNA: TGTGCCAGCAGCGTGGGGTGGGACAATGAGCAGTTCTTC.

J is TRBJ1-2 and V is TRBV4-2; 7 bases align to TRBD1. Losses at the gene ends were 3 bases for V and 4 bases for J; bases not matched to a gene: 5. CDR1 LGHNA and CDR2 YNFKEQ come from the germline V gene. CDR3 length: 14 amino acids. CDR3 bases: TGTGCCAGCAGCCAGGATACAGGGGTCTATGGCTACACCTTC. It encodes CASSQDTGVYGYTF.

The chain recombines TRBV9 with TRBJ2-7; D is tentatively TRBD1 or TRBD2 (6 bases each). Germline lookup yields CDR1 SGDLS and CDR2 YYNGEE. The CDR3 consists of 15 residues. V was cut by 0 bases and J by 7 bases, with 17 bases left in between. As DNA, the CDR3 is TGTGCCAGCAGCGTAGAAGGAAACGGAGGGGGGGAGCAGTACTTC. Translating it yields CASSVEGNGGGEQYF. Supplemented by reference TRBV9 and TRBJ2-7, the full variable domain reads DSGVTQTPKHLITATGQRVTLRCSPRSGDLSVYWYQQSLDQGLQFLIQYYNGEERAKGNILERFSAQQFPDLHSELNLSSLELGDSALYFCASSVEGNGGGEQYFGPGTRLTVT.

This clone was found once. This chain joins TRBV7-2 and TRBJ2-7; weak D call: TRBD2 (6 bases). Germline V CDR1 and CDR2: SGHTA, FQGNSA. CDR3 length: 13 amino acids. V was trimmed by 5 bases and J by 6 bases, leaving 14 bases between them. CDR3 region: CASSPRGRGEQYF. In DNA form, the CDR3 reads TGTGCCAGCAGCCCCCGGGGGAGAGGCGAGCAGTACTTC. Using reference TRBV7-2 and TRBJ2-7 for the parts outside the CDR3, the full variable domain is GAGVSQSPSNKVTEKGKDVELRCDPISGHTALYWYRQSLGQGLEFLIYFQGNSAPDKSGLPSDRFSAERTGGSVSTLTIQRTQQEDSAVYLCASSPRGRGEQYFGPGTRLTVT.

This chain uses TRBV30 with TRBJ1-5; unclear D gene. Trimming stripped 0 bases from V and 1 base from J, with 4 bases between. The V gene's germline CDR1 is GTSNPN and CDR2 SVGIG (reference sequence). This CDR3 is built from 13 residues. The CDR3 DNA sequence: TGTGCCTGGAGTGTGGGCAGCAATCAGCCCCAGCATTTT. Translated, it gives CAWSVGSNQPQHF. The full variable domain, its missing parts supplied by reference TRBV30 and TRBJ1-5, is SQTIHQWPATLVQPVGSPLSLECTVEGTSNPNLYWYRQAAGRGLQLLFYSVGIGQISSEVPQNLSASRPQDRQFILSSKKLLLSDSGFYLCAWSVGSNQPQHFGDGTRLSIL.

CDR3 amino acids: CASRLQFNQPQHF. CDR3 nucleotide sequence: TGTGCCAGCAGGCTACAGTTTAATCAGCCCCAGCATTTT. V usage is TRBV27 and J usage is TRBJ1-5; D unresolved. Germline CDR1 reads MNHEY; CDR2 reads SMNVEV (reference sequence). The CDR3 is 13 amino acids. Trimming took off 6 bases at V and 4 bases at J, with 10 bases between the two ends.

This clone was counted a single time. The V and J genes are TRBV4-3 and TRBJ1-4; D might be TRBD1 (5 bases). Trimming removed 2 bases at V and 6 bases at J, with 13 bases between. This CDR3 contains 15 residues. Looked up from germline, CDR1 is LGHNA and CDR2 is YSLEER. The CDR3 protein is CASSQQVGAYEKLFF. The CDR3 nucleotides are TGCGCCAGCAGCCAACAGGTCGGGGCTTATGAAAAACTGTTTTTT.

J is TRBJ2-5 and V is TRBV10-3, with TRBD1 matching over 9 bases. The V segment lost 5 bases and the J segment 5 bases; nucleotides outside the gene matches: 6. The CDR3 runs 14 residues. In germline, CDR1 is ENHRY, CDR2 SYGVKD. CDR3: CAISQHRGQETQYF. The CDR3 DNA is TGTGCCATCAGTCAACACAGGGGGCAGGAGACCCAGTACTTC.

The sample holds a few counts of this clone. V usage is TRBV18 and J usage is TRBJ1-2; D may be TRBD1 (5 bases). Germline assignment: CDR1 KGHSH and CDR2 LQKENI. V lost 0 bases and J 6 bases, leaving 17 bases between the germline ends. The length of the CDR3 is 16 residues. The CDR3 spells CASSPPFGGGRDGYTF. CDR3 nucleotide sequence: TGTGCCAGCTCACCACCGTTCGGCGGGGGTCGGGATGGCTACACCTTC.

The genes are TRBV4-1 and TRBJ2-1; 11 bases are shared with TRBD2. CDR1 MGHRA and CDR2 YSYEKL come from the germline V gene. Losses at the gene ends were 0 bases for V and 6 bases for J; bases not matched to a gene: 7. CDR3 size: 17 residues. CDR3 amino acids: CASSQELRLAGGNEQFF. As DNA, the CDR3 is TGCGCCAGCAGCCAAGAGCTCAGGCTAGCGGGGGGCAATGAGCAGTTCTTC.

The rearrangement links TRBV30 to TRBJ1-4; D gene uncertain. The germline CDR1 and CDR2 sequences are GTSNPN and SVGIG (reference sequence). Trimming removed 0 bases from V and 0 bases from J, with 5 bases in between. The CDR3 extends over 14 amino acids. The CDR3 DNA is TGTGCCTGGAGTGTTTGGGCAACTAATGAAAAACTGTTTTTT. It codes for CAWSVWATNEKLFF.

The V gene is TRBV11-2, the J gene TRBJ1-1, with D unresolved. With 3 bases removed from V and 8 bases from J, the gap between germline ends came to 10 bases. This CDR3 is 12 amino acids long. Germline values: CDR1 SGHAT, CDR2 FQNNGV. The CDR3: CASSFRTEEAFF. The CDR3 nucleotides are TGTGCCAGCAGCTTCCGAACGGAGGAAGCTTTCTTT.

This clone was picked up one time. The chain combines TRBV9 with TRBJ2-5; 10 nucleotides align to TRBD2. The V gene end was trimmed by 8 bases and the J gene end by 1 base; junction bases not matched to a gene: 5. The CDR3 consists of 14 residues. The germline V gene encodes CDR1 SGDLS and CDR2 YYNGEE. The CDR3 here is CASQAGGPQETQYF. The CDR3 nucleotides are TGTGCCAGTCAAGCGGGGGGGCCCCAAGAGACCCAGTACTTC.

The chain recombines TRBV5-6 with TRBJ1-1, with D hard to call. V was cut by 1 base and J by 6 bases, with 13 bases left in between. Germline V lookup: CDR1 SGHDT, CDR2 YYEEEE. The length of the CDR3 is 14 residues. This CDR3 is CASSLWWKLPEAFF. The CDR3 DNA sequence: TGTGCCAGCAGCTTGTGGTGGAAGCTTCCTGAAGCTTTCTTT. Full variable domain (missing parts from reference TRBV5-6 and TRBJ1-1): DAGVTQSPTHLIKTRGQQVTLRCSPKSGHDTVSWYQQALGQGPQFIFQYYEEEERQRGNFPDRFSGHQFPNYSSELNVNALLLGDSALYLCASSLWWKLPEAFFGQGTRLTVV.